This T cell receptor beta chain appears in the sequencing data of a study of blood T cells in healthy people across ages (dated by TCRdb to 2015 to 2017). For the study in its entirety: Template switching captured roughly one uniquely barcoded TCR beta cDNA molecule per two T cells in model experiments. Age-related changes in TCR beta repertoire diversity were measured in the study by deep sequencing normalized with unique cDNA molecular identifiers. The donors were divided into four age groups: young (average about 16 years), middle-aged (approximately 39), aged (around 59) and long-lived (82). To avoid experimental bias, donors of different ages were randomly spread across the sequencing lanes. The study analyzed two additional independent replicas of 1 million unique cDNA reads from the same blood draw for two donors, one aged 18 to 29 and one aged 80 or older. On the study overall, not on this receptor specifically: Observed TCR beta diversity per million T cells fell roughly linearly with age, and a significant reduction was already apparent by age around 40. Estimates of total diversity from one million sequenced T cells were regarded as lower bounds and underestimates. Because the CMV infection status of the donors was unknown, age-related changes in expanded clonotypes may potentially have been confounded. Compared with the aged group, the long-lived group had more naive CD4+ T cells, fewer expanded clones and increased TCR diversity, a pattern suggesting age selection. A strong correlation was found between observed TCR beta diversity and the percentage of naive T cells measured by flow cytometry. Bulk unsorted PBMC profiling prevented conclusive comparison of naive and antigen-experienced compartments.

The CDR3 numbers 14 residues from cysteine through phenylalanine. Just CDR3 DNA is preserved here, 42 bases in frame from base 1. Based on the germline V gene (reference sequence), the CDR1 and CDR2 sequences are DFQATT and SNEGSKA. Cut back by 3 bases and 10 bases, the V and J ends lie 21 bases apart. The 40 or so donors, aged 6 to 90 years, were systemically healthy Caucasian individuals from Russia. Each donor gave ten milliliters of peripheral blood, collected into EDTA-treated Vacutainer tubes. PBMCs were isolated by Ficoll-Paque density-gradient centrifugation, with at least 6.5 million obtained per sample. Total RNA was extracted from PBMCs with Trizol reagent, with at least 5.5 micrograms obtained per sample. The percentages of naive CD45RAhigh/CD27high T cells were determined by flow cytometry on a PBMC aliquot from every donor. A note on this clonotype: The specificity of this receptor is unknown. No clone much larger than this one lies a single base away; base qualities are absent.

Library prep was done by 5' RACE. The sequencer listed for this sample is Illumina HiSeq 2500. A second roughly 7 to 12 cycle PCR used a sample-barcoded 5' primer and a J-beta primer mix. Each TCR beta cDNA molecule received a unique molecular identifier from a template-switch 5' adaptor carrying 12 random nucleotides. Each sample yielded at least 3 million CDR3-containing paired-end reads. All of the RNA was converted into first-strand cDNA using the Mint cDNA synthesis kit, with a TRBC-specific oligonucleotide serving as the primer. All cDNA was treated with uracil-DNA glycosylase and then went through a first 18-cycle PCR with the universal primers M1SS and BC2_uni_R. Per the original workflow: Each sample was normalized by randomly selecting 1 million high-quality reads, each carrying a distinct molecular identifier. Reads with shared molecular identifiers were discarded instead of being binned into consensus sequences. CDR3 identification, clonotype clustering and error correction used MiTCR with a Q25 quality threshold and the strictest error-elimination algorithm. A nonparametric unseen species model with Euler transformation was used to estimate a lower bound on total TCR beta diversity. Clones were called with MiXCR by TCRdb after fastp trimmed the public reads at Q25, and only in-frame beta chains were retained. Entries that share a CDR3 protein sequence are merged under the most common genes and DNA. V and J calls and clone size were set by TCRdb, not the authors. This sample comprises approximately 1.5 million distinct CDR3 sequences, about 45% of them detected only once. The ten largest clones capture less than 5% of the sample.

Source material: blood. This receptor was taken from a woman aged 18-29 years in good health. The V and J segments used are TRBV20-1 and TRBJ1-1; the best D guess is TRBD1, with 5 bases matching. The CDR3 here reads CSASYLPARAAAFF. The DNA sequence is TGCAGTGCTAGTTATCTCCCAGCCAGGGCTGCAGCTTTCTTT.